One and the same sample provided the 10 T cell receptor beta chains below, sequenced in a study of T cells in Graves' hyperthyroidism and ophthalmopathy. Regions amplified from RNA transcripts were the TCR beta CDR3 regions. TCR CDR3 regions were first amplified by RT-PCR with HTBI primers. TCRdb re-called the multiplex PCR reads with MiXCR, one entry per CDR3 protein. The sample yields over 550,000 distinct CDR3 sequences, 15% to 20% seen once. The sequencing sample was made of blood. All receptors come from a woman aged 18-29 years with Graves' hyperthyroidism.

In this sample, this clonotype turned up a few times. This chain connects TRBV5-1 to TRBJ2-7, with 11 bases lining up with TRBD1. This CDR3 is built from 15 residues. CDR1 and CDR2 from the germline V gene are SGHRS and YFSETQ. The V segment lost 3 bases and the J segment 3 bases; nucleotides outside the gene matches: 5. The chain's CDR3 is CASSWAGTGGYEQYF. CDR3 DNA sequence: TGCGCCAGCAGCTGGGCCGGGACAGGGGGCTACGAGCAGTACTTC. Full variable domain (remainder filled in from reference TRBV5-1 and TRBJ2-7): KAGVTQTPRYLIKTRGQQVTLSCSPISGHRSVSWYQQTPGQGLQFLFEYFSETQRNKGNFPGRFSGRQFSNSRSEMNVSTLELGDSALYLCASSWAGTGGYEQYFGPGTRLTVT.

This clonotype was detected ten times or more. The gene calls are TRBV5-1 and TRBJ1-1; no reliable D call. Germline V gene data show CDR1 as SGHRS and CDR2 as YFSETQ. CDR3 length: 15 amino acids. V was pared by 6 bases and J by 1 base, with 16 bases between. The DNA of the CDR3 is TGCGCCAGCACCCAACATGGGTACGCGAACACTGAAGCTTTCTTT. The encoded protein is CASTQHGYANTEAFF.

This clonotype was picked up many times. The chain is built from TRBV29-1 and TRBJ2-7; TRBD1 agrees at 9 bases. Trimming removed 3 bases from V and 4 bases from J; junction bases left unmatched: 4. Germline V gives CDR1 SQVTM, CDR2 ANQGSEA. The CDR3 runs to 13 residues. CDR3 in amino acids: CSVDTGGPYEQYF. CDR3 sequence (DNA): TGCAGCGTTGACACAGGGGGCCCGTACGAGCAGTACTTC.

This clonotype was recorded at least ten times. This chain links TRBV28 with TRBJ2-7, with D perhaps matching TRBD2 (7 bases). Trimming removed 7 bases from V and 6 bases from J, with 16 bases in between. There are 13 residues in the CDR3. CDR1 and CDR2 (germline): MDHEN, SYDVKM. CDR3 sequence (DNA): TGTGCCAGCACCGTTGGGGGGGGCACCGAGCAGTACTTC. It yields the protein CASTVGGGTEQYF.

This clonotype was observed many times. This sequence joins TRBV4-2 and TRBJ1-5, with D perhaps TRBD1 (5 bases). V shed 5 bases and J shed 6 bases, with 14 bases lying between them. There are 14 residues in the CDR3. CDR1 LGHNA and CDR2 YNFKEQ come from the germline V gene. The DNA for the CDR3 is TGTGCCAGCAGCACGGGAGGGGATAGTCAGCCCCAGCATTTT. It codes for CASSTGGDSQPQHF.

The sample holds a few counts of this clonotype. The chain uses TRBV7-8 and TRBJ1-2, with TRBD1 as a possible D gene (6 bases). CDR1 and CDR2 (germline): SGHVS, FQNEAQ. This CDR3 is 15 amino acids long. V was cut by 1 base and J by 3 bases, with 12 bases left in between. Here the CDR3 DNA reads TGTGCCAGCAGCTTAGTGGGGGCAGGGGACTATGGCTACACCTTC. This translates into CASSLVGAGDYGYTF.

This clonotype was detected ten times or more. The rearrangement links TRBV12-3 or TRBV12-4 to TRBJ2-7; D is perhaps TRBD1 (6 bases). V was trimmed by 4 bases and J by 2 bases, leaving 15 bases between them. This CDR3 has 15 residues. The CDR3 nucleotides read TGTGCCAGCAGTTACGGGGTGGGGGCGCCCTACGAGCAGTACTTC. Translated, it gives CASSYGVGAPYEQYF.

V is TRBV5-1 and J is TRBJ2-2; TRBD1 or TRBD2 may be the D gene (5 bases each). CDR1 and CDR2 from the germline V gene are SGHRS and YFSETQ. Trimming stripped 4 bases from V and 2 bases from J, with 15 bases between. CDR3 length equals 16 residues. CDR3 loop: CASSPTGTHNTGELFF. As DNA, the CDR3 is TGCGCCAGCAGCCCCACCGGGACGCACAACACCGGGGAGCTGTTTTTT. Complete variable domain (other parts from reference TRBV5-1 and TRBJ2-2): KAGVTQTPRYLIKTRGQQVTLSCSPISGHRSVSWYQQTPGQGLQFLFEYFSETQRNKGNFPGRFSGRQFSNSRSEMNVSTLELGDSALYLCASSPTGTHNTGELFFGEGSRLTVL.

This clonotype was detected ten times or more. This sequence joins TRBV12-3 or TRBV12-4 and TRBJ2-5; possible D gene TRBD2, 5 bases. V was shortened by 7 bases and J by 0 bases, with 15 bases between the two germline ends. CDR3 length: 15 residues. Here the CDR3 DNA reads TGTGCCAGCACCGATAGCGCGGGCTACCAAGAGACCCAGTACTTC. Encoded protein: CASTDSAGYQETQYF.

This clonotype was seen at least ten times. V is TRBV12-5 and J is TRBJ2-7; D is ambiguous. V gave up 1 base and J gave up 3 bases, with 10 bases separating them. The CDR3 loop spans 14 amino acids. Germline V gene lookup returns CDR1 LGHNT and CDR2 FRNRAP. The CDR3 here is CASGLAGPIYEQYF. CDR3 in DNA: TGTGCTAGTGGTTTGGCAGGACCTATCTACGAGCAGTACTTC.